The TCR beta chain under discussion was sequenced for a study of metastatic and nonmetastatic thyroid tumors (dated by TCRdb to about 2020). In the study overall: Repertoires from peripheral blood and from tumor or nodule tissue samples of malignant and benign thyroid patients were compared. The paper's findings and limits, for the study overall: In both blood and tumor samples, malignant tumors were reported to have significantly higher TCR beta diversity than benign nodules.

None of the patients had been given any treatment before thyroid surgery. The study retrospectively analysed patient clinical samples collected from about 2012 to 2019 using T-cell receptor beta sequencing. The method behind the library was PCR. Sequencing was carried out with an Illumina HiSeq 4000. High-throughput sequencing was used to profile the CDR3 region of the TCR beta-chain in every patient. The paper's data handling went like this. CDR3 differences across clinicopathological groups were used to build a classifier for discriminating distant-metastatic papillary thyroid cancer patients. Repertoire diversity was assessed with the Shannon index, and tumor-blood repertoire similarity with the Morisita-Horn index. In-frame beta chains were kept once TCRdb had trimmed the public reads at Q25 with fastp and called clones with MiXCR. TCRdb's processing, not the authors', yielded these V and J calls. The sample table lists about 40,000 clones, around 17% of them with a count of one. The ten largest account for over 3.5% of the sample.

Spanning cysteine to phenylalanine, the CDR3 consists of 17 amino acids. Only the CDR3 DNA is retained, 51 bases long and in frame from the first base. The germline V gene specifies LGHNA as CDR1 and YNFKEQ as CDR2. Trimming removed 1 base from V and 7 bases from J, leaving 17 bases between the germline ends. In its sample, this clone was seen many times. Its antigen target is currently unknown. No base-level quality is on record; no much larger clone is a single base apart. Sequencing was done on a sample of blood. The rearrangement combines TRBV4-2 with TRBJ1-6, and TRBD1 may be the D gene, going by 5 matching bases. This TCR came from a female donor with papillary thyroid cancer or a benign thyroid nodule (not recorded which). Some clones in this sample may be carry-over from other donors' samples. For the CDR3, the sequence is CASSQATGTTHNSPLHF. At the DNA level, the sequence is TGTGCCAGCAGCCAAGCAACCGGGACCACACACAATTCACCCCTCCACTTT.